This TCR beta chain was recorded in a study of cytomegalovirus exposure and HLA in healthy donors. Study-wide results and caveats: The authors assumed roughly uniform sequencing depth across donors for presence/absence analyses. Most TCR beta V segments were productive about 87% or about 30% of the time in an earlier analysis. Many donors shared some public TCRs, even though most TCR sequences were rare.

Vbeta (60) and Jbeta (13) primers were used in the PCR. Assay: immunoSEQ multiplex PCR; the TCRdb copy retains only in-frame clones and omits some. The repertoire holds 150,000 to 200,000 clones, about 81% seen once, with 2.2% in the top ten. The length of the CDR3 is 13 residues. The trim removed 3 bases at V and 5 bases at J, leaving 3 bases unmatched. In germline, CDR1 is MNHNS, CDR2 SASEGT. Despite likely unrecorded immune exposures, the donors were nominally healthy at the time of sampling. Worth noting for this clone: Its antigen is unidentified.

J is TRBJ2-5 and V is TRBV6-1, with TRBD1 matching 7 bases. The sample consisted of PBMCs. The TCR was taken from a woman aged 25 to 39 in good health and CMV-seronegative. CDR3 protein: CASSDGQAETQYF. In nucleotides, the CDR3 is TGTGCCAGCAGTGACGGACAGGCGGAGACCCAGTACTTC.